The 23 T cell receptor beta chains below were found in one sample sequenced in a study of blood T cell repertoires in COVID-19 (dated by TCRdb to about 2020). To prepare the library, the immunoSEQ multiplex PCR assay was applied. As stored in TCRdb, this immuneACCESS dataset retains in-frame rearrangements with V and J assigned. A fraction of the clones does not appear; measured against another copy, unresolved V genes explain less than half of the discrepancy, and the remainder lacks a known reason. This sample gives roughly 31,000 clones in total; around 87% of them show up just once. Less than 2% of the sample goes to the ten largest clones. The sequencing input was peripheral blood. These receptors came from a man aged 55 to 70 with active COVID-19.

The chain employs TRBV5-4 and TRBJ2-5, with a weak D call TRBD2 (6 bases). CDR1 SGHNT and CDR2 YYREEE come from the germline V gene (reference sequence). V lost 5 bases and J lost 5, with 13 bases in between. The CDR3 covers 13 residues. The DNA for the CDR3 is TGTGCCAGCAGACCCGGGACTTCGGAGACCCAGTACTTC. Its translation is CASRPGTSETQYF.

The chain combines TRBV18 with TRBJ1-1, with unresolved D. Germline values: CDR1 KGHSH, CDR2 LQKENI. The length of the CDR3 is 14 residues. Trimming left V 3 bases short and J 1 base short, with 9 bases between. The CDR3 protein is CASSPLKENTEAFF. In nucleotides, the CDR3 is TGTGCCAGCTCACCGCTAAAAGAGAACACTGAAGCTTTCTTT. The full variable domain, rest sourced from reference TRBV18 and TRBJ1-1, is NAGVMQNPRHLVRRRGQEARLRCSPMKGHSHVYWYRQLPEEGLKFMVYLQKENIIDESGMPKERFSAEFPKEGPSILRIQQVVRGDSAAYFCASSPLKENTEAFFGQGTRLTVV.

The CDR3, as DNA: TGTGCCTGGGCTGCTGCCGGAGGACTAGCGGGGGGCGAGCAGTACTTC. Encoded protein: CAWAAAGGLAGGEQYF. The gene calls are TRBV30 and TRBJ2-7; TRBD2 agrees at 14 bases. V gave up 5 bases and J gave up 6 bases; unmatched junction bases: 12. Germline loops: CDR1 GTSNPN, CDR2 SVGIG (reference sequence). The CDR3 has 16 amino acids.

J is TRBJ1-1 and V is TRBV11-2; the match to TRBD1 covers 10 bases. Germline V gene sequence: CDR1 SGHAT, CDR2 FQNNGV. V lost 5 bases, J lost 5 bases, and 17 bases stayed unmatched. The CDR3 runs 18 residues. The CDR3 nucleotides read TGTGCCAGCAGCCGCCTAGCTAAGGGACAGGGGACGGGAACTGAAGCTTTCTTT. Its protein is CASSRLAKGQGTGTEAFF.

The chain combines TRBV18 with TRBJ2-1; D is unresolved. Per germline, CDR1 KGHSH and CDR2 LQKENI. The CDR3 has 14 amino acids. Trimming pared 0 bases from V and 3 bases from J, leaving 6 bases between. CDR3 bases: TGTGCCAGCTCACCACCGTCCAGCTACAATGAGCAGTTCTTC. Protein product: CASSPPSSYNEQFF.

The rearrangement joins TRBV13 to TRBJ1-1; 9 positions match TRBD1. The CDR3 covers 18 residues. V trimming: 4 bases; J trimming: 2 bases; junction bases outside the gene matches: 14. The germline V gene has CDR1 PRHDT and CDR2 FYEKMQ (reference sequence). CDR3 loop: CASSSIPGQGYENTEAFF. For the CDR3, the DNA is TGTGCCAGCAGCTCGATCCCGGGACAGGGTTATGAAAACACTGAAGCTTTCTTT.

CDR3 sequence: CASSHNLGLLMNTEAFF. CDR3 in DNA: TGTGCCAGCAGTCACAACCTCGGGTTACTGATGAACACTGAAGCTTTCTTT. V usage is TRBV6-6 and J usage is TRBJ1-1; D ambiguous. The germline CDR1 and CDR2 sequences are MNHNY and SVGAGI (reference sequence). CDR3 length: 17 residues. The V end was cut by 5 bases, the J end by 0 bases, with 19 bases between.

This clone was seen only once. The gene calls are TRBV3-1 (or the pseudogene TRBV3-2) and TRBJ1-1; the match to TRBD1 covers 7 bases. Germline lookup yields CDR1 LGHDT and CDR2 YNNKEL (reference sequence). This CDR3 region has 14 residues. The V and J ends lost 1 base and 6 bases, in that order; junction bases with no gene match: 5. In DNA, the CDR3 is TGTGCCAGCAGCCAAGGAGGGGGCTCGTCTGAAGCTTTCTTT. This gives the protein CASSQGGGSSEAFF.

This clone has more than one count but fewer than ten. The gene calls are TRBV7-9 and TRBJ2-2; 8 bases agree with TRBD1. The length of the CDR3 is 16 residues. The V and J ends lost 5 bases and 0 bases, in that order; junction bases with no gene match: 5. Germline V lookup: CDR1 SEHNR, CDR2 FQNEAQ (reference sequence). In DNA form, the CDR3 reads TGTGCCAGCAGCCCTCCGACAGGGGCGAACACCGGGGAGCTGTTTTTT. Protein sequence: CASSPPTGANTGELFF.

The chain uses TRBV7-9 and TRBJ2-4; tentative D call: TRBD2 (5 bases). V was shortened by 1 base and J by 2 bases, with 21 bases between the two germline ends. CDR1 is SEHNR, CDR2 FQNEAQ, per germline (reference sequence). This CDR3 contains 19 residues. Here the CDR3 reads CASSLDFFEGSVSKNIQYF. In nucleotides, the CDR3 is TGTGCCAGCAGCTTAGACTTTTTTGAGGGATCAGTTTCCAAAAACATTCAGTACTTC.

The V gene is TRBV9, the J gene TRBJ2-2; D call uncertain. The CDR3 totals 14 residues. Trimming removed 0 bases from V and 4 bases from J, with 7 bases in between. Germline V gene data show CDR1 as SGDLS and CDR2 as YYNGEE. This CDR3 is CASSVDSVTGELFF. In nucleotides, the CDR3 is TGTGCCAGCAGCGTAGATTCAGTCACCGGGGAGCTGTTTTTT.

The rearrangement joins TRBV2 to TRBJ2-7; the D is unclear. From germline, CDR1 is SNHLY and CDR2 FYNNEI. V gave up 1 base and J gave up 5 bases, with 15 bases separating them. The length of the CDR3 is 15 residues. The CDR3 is CASSEGALAFNEQYF. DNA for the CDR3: TGTGCCAGCAGTGAAGGGGCACTGGCCTTCAACGAGCAGTACTTC.

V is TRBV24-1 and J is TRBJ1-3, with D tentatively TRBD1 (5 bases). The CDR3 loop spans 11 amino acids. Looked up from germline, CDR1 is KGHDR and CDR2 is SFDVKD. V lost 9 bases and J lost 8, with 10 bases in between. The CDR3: CATGGLDTIYF. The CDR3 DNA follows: TGTGCCACCGGGGGGTTAGACACCATATATTTT.

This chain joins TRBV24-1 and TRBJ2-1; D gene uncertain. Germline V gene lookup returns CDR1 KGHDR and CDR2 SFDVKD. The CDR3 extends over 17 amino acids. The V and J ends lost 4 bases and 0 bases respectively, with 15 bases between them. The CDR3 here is CATSEPVAQSSYNEQFF. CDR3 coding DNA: TGTGCCACCAGTGAACCGGTCGCACAGAGCTCCTACAATGAGCAGTTCTTC.

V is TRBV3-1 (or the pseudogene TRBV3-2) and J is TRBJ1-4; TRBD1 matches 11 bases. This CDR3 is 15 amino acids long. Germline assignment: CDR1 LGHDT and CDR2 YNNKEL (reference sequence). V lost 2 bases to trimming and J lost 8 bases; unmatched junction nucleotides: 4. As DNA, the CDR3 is TGTGCCAGCAGCCAACTGGGACAGGGGGGAGAAAAACTGTTTTTT. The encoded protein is CASSQLGQGGEKLFF.

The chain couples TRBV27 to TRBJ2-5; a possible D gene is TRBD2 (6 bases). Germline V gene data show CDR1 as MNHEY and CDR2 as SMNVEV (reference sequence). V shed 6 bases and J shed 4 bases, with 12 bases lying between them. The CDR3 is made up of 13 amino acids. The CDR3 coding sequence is TGTGCCAGCAGCCGATGGAGGGGAGAGACCCAGTACTTC. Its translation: CASSRWRGETQYF.

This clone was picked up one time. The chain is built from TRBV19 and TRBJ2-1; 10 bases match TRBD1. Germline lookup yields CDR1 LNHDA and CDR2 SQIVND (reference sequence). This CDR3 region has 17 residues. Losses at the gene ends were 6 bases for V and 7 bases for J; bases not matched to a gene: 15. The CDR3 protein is CASSRDRGLRTPNEQFF. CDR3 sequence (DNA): TGTGCCAGTAGCCGGGACAGGGGCCTCCGGACACCGAATGAGCAGTTCTTC.

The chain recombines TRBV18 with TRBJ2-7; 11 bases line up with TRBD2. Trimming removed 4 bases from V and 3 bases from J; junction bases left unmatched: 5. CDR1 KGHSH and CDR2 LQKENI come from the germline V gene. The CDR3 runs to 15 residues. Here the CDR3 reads CASSQTSGGYYEQYF. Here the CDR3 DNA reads TGTGCCAGCTCACAAACTAGCGGGGGCTACTACGAGCAGTACTTC.

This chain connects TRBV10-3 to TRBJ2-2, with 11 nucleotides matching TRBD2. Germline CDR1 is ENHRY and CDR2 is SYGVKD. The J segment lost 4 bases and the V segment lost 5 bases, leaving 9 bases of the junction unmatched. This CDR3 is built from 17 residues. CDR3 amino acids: CAISNSGGAVGTGELFF. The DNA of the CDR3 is TGTGCCATCAGTAATAGCGGGGGGGCCGTCGGCACCGGGGAGCTGTTTTTT.

This chain's CDR3 is CASSVQGYEQFF. CDR3 bases: TGTGCCAGCAGCGTACAGGGATATGAGCAGTTCTTC. The V and J genes are TRBV7-8 and TRBJ2-1, with a weak D call TRBD1 (6 bases). Germline values: CDR1 SGHVS, CDR2 FQNEAQ. With 5 bases removed from V and 8 bases from J, the gap between germline ends came to 10 bases. The CDR3 has 12 residues. Drawing the rest from reference TRBV7-8 and TRBJ2-1, the complete variable domain is GAGVSQSPRYKVAKRGQDVALRCDPISGHVSLFWYQQALGQGPEFLTYFQNEAQLDKSGLPSDRFFAERPEGSVSTLKIQRTQQEDSAVYLCASSVQGYEQFFGPGTRLTVL.

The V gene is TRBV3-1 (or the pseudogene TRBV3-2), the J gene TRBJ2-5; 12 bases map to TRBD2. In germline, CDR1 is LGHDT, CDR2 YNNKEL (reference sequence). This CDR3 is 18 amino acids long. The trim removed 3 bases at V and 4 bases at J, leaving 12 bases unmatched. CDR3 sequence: CASSHRTSGGLRRETQYF. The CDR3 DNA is TGTGCCAGCAGCCATAGAACTAGCGGGGGGCTGCGGCGAGAGACCCAGTACTTC.

CDR3 residues: CASSPPGQINEQYF. The DNA of the CDR3 is TGTGCCAGTAGTCCCCCGGGACAGATAAACGAGCAGTACTTC. This chain links TRBV19 with TRBJ2-7, with 7 bases that match TRBD1. Trimming cost V 5 bases and J 5 bases; bases outside gene matches: 9. The V gene's germline CDR1 is LNHDA and CDR2 SQIVND (reference sequence). This CDR3 spans 14 amino acids.

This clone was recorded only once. The CDR3 DNA sequence: TGTGCCAGCAGCTCAGGGACAGACGGGGGCTACACCTTC. Translating it yields CASSSGTDGGYTF. The chain couples TRBV7-3 to TRBJ1-2, with 7 nucleotides matching TRBD1. CDR3 length: 13 residues. V was clipped by 4 bases and J by 8 bases; unmatched bases: 7. Looked up from germline, CDR1 is SGHTA and CDR2 is FQGTGA.